Below, 18 T cell receptor beta chains from the same sample are listed, as sequenced in a study of glioma-infiltrating T cells after dendritic cell vaccination. The method was immunoSEQ multiplex PCR; TCRdb's version includes in-frame clones alone and lacks a portion of them. The sample yields approximately 100,000 clones, roughly 76% seen once. The sequenced sample was blood, obtained before dendritic cell vaccination. These receptors were taken from a human donor with glioblastoma.

The chain is built from TRBV30 and TRBJ1-6; 9 bases fit TRBD1. The CDR3 has 13 amino acids. Germline CDR1 is GTSNPN and CDR2 is SVGIG (reference sequence). V gave up 3 bases and J gave up 10 bases; unmatched junction bases: 4. CDR3 sequence: CAWRDRGESPLHF. In DNA, the CDR3 is TGTGCCTGGAGGGACAGGGGAGAGTCACCCCTCCACTTT.

Only a few counts were recorded for this clone. This chain joins TRBV10-1 and TRBJ1-2, with D perhaps matching TRBD1 (5 bases). CDR3 size: 13 residues. Germline V gene lookup returns CDR1 WNHNN and CDR2 SYGVQD (reference sequence). V was cut by 0 bases and J by 7 bases, with 9 bases left in between. CDR3 sequence: CASSESGGGGYTF. The CDR3 coding sequence is TGCGCCAGCAGTGAGTCGGGGGGAGGTGGCTACACCTTC.

CDR3 protein: CASSLPVGGGEKLFF. The DNA for the CDR3 is TGTGCCAGCAGCTTACCCGTCGGGGGTGGTGAAAAACTGTTTTTT. The V gene is TRBV7-2, the J gene TRBJ1-4; a possible D gene is TRBD1 (5 bases). This CDR3 has 15 residues. V was trimmed by 2 bases and J by 7 bases, leaving 14 bases between them. The V gene's germline CDR1 is SGHTA and CDR2 FQGNSA.

The chain employs TRBV11-2 and TRBJ2-1; D may be TRBD2 (5 bases). Germline V gene lookup returns CDR1 SGHAT and CDR2 FQNNGV. The CDR3 is 13 amino acids. Trimming shortened V by 7 bases and J by 3 bases, and 10 bases separated the two germline ends. In nucleotides, the CDR3 is TGTGCCAGCATCCGTCGGGGCTACAATGAGCAGTTCTTC. This gives the protein CASIRRGYNEQFF.

This clone was observed a single time. The rearrangement uses TRBV6-4 and TRBJ2-1; a weak D match, TRBD2 (6 bases). CDR3 length: 14 amino acids. V was shortened by 4 bases and J by 6 bases, with 13 bases between the two germline ends. Germline V gene sequence: CDR1 MRHNA, CDR2 SNTAGT. The CDR3 DNA sequence: TGTGCCAGCAGTGTGGGCGGGGTGGGCAATGAGCAGTTCTTC. Translating it yields CASSVGGVGNEQFF.

The genes are TRBV7-3 and TRBJ2-1; D may be TRBD2 (6 bases). CDR1 and CDR2 (germline): SGHTA, FQGTGA. Trimming pared 2 bases from V and 1 base from J, leaving 9 bases between. The CDR3 extends over 15 amino acids. The DNA for the CDR3 is TGTGCCAGCAGCTTAGCGGGGAGTTCCTACAATGAGCAGTTCTTC. Protein sequence: CASSLAGSSYNEQFF.

The gene calls are TRBV6-5 and TRBJ1-1; TRBD1 agrees at 8 bases. Trimming removed 6 bases from V and 3 bases from J; junction bases left unmatched: 6. Germline CDR1 MNHEY, CDR2 SVGAGI. CDR3 size: 14 residues. Here the CDR3 DNA reads TGTGCCAGCAGAACACCGGACAGGGACACTGAAGCTTTCTTT. Translating gives CASRTPDRDTEAFF.

This clone occurred once. The chain recombines TRBV5-1 with TRBJ2-5; a possible D gene is TRBD2 (5 bases). The CDR3 totals 13 residues. Germline V gene data show CDR1 as SGHRS and CDR2 as YFSETQ. V lost 2 bases and J lost 1, with 6 bases in between. DNA of the CDR3: TGCGCCAGCAGCTTAGGAGGCCAAGAGACCCAGTACTTC. Amino acids: CASSLGGQETQYF. Full variable domain (outside the CDR3, taken from reference TRBV5-1 and TRBJ2-5): KAGVTQTPRYLIKTRGQQVTLSCSPISGHRSVSWYQQTPGQGLQFLFEYFSETQRNKGNFPGRFSGRQFSNSRSEMNVSTLELGDSALYLCASSLGGQETQYFGPGTRLLVL.

The chain couples TRBV11-2 to TRBJ2-7; 12 bases agree with TRBD1. CDR1 and CDR2 (germline): SGHAT, FQNNGV. This CDR3 has 15 residues. V dropped 6 bases and J dropped 5; count of bases not matched to a gene: 8. As DNA, the CDR3 is TGTGCCAGCAGTCCATCCGGGACAGGGGGCAACGAGCAGTACTTC. Translation: CASSPSGTGGNEQYF.

This chain connects TRBV4-1 to TRBJ1-1; possibly TRBD1 for D (6 bases). With 7 bases removed from V and 0 bases from J, the gap between germline ends came to 18 bases. The germline V gene encodes CDR1 MGHRA and CDR2 YSYEKL. CDR3 length: 16 amino acids. The CDR3: CASTRDNLLMNTEAFF. For the CDR3, the DNA is TGCGCCAGCACCCGGGACAATCTATTGATGAACACTGAAGCTTTCTTT.

The genes are TRBV19 and TRBJ1-1, with TRBD1 identical over 8 bases. There are 15 residues in the CDR3. Looked up from germline, CDR1 is LNHDA and CDR2 is SQIVND (reference sequence). With V trimmed by 4 bases and J by 5 bases, 9 bases remained unmatched. This CDR3 reads CASSTNRGVLTEAFF. Written as DNA, the CDR3 is TGTGCCAGTAGTACGAACAGGGGGGTATTGACTGAAGCTTTCTTT.

This clone has only a few counts. V is TRBV6-1 and J is TRBJ1-3, with 7 nucleotides matching TRBD1. V lost 2 bases and J lost 5; bases outside the gene matches: 6. Per germline, CDR1 MNHNS and CDR2 SASEGT. The CDR3 has 15 amino acids. CDR3 in DNA: TGTGCCAGCAGTGAAACCCCGACAGGGAGAAACACCATATATTTT. It translates to CASSETPTGRNTIYF.

The J gene is TRBJ1-1, the V gene TRBV6-1, with D possibly TRBD1 on 6 matching bases. CDR3 length equals 13 residues. The germline CDR1 and CDR2 sequences are MNHNS and SASEGT. Trimming pared 3 bases from V and 6 bases from J, leaving 11 bases between. CDR3 DNA: TGTGCCAGCAGTGACGTCAGGGGCGCTGAAGCTTTCTTT. Encoded protein: CASSDVRGAEAFF.

Regarding this clone: The same CDR3 also results from other DNA sequences found in this sample. The chain links TRBV7-9 to TRBJ2-7; no clear D gene. The length of the CDR3 is 12 residues. Germline V lookup: CDR1 SEHNR, CDR2 FQNEAQ (reference sequence). V was pared by 2 bases and J by 6 bases, with 8 bases between. CDR3 sequence (DNA): TGTGCCAGCAGCTTAATTAGCAGCGAGCAGTACTTC. This sequence encodes CASSLISSEQYF.

The CDR3 loop is CASSQAIGETQYF. The CDR3 region has the DNA TGCGCCAGCAGCCAAGCAATCGGAGAGACCCAGTACTTC. This sequence joins TRBV4-1 and TRBJ2-5; D is unresolved. CDR1 is MGHRA and CDR2 is YSYEKL in the germline V gene. V was trimmed by 1 base and J by 4 bases, leaving 7 bases between them. This CDR3 spans 13 amino acids.

This chain connects TRBV7-2 to TRBJ2-1; 10 bases align to TRBD1. Germline CDR1 SGHTA, CDR2 FQGNSA. The trim removed 5 bases at V and 1 base at J, leaving 5 bases unmatched. This CDR3 contains 16 residues. CDR3 DNA sequence: TGTGCCAGCAGCCGTCCGGGACAGGGGTCCTACAATGAGCAGTTCTTC. This sequence encodes CASSRPGQGSYNEQFF.

The chain carries TRBV6-8 and TRBJ1-2; 9 bases fit TRBD1. This CDR3 is 15 amino acids long. J lost 3 bases, V lost 6 bases, and 8 bases had no gene match. Germline CDR1 is MNHGY and CDR2 is SAAAGT. The CDR3 sequence: CASREGTGKYYGYTF. CDR3 coding DNA: TGTGCCAGCAGAGAGGGGACAGGGAAGTACTATGGCTACACCTTC.

This chain joins TRBV6-5 and TRBJ1-6; TRBD1 matches 8 bases. Losses at the gene ends were 11 bases for V and 7 bases for J; bases not matched to a gene: 7. Germline V CDR1 and CDR2: MNHEY, SVGAGI. The CDR3 totals 13 residues. CDR3 residues: CAGRQGPNSPLHF. DNA for the CDR3: TGTGCCGGCCGACAGGGGCCGAATTCACCCCTCCACTTT.